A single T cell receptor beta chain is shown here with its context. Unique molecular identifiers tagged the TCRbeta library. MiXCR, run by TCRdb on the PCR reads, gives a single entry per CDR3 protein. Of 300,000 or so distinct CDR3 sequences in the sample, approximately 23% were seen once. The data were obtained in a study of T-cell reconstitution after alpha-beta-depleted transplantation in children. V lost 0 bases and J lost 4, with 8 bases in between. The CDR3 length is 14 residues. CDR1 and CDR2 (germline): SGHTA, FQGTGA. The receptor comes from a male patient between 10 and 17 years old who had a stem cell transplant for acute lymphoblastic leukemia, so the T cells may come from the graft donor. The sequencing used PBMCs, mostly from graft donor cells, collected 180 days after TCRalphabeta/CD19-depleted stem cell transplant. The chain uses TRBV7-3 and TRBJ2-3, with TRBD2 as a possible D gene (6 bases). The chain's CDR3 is CASSLTRLADTQYF. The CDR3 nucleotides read TGTGCCAGCAGCTTAACCCGACTAGCAGATACGCAGTATTTT.